This entry is about one TCR beta chain. The data originate from a study of T cell responses to AZD1222 COVID-19 vaccine. Sequencing used immunoSEQ multiplex PCR; TCRdb keeps in-frame clones, though not all of them. The sample lists under 200,000 clones, more than 70% occurring once. The CDR3 extends over 14 amino acids. Germline-derived CDR1 and CDR2 are ENHRY and SYGVKD. V lost 5 bases to trimming and J lost 5 bases; unmatched junction nucleotides: 5. V is TRBV10-3 and J is TRBJ1-5, with 8 bases identical to TRBD1. The receptor was isolated from an adult in good health. The sequences come from peripheral blood, collected on day 0 of AZD1222 vaccination. The CDR3 sequence is CAISITGGDQPQHF. For the CDR3, the DNA is TGTGCCATCAGTATTACAGGGGGAGATCAGCCCCAGCATTTT.